This T cell receptor (beta chain) was recovered during a study of beta chain features in type 1 diabetes. Across the study: The study found patients and healthy donors alike in age, gender and cell yields.

CDR1 and CDR2 from the germline V gene are SNHLY and FYNNEI. The CDR3 covers 18 residues. V shed 1 base, J shed 2 bases, and the junction held 5 bases outside the gene matches. As every portion of the isolated RNA was reverse transcribed, the sequencing read expressed TCRB transcripts. This table comes from immunoSEQ multiplex PCR, and its TCRdb copy is limited to in-frame clones, with some not included. The sample records about 150,000 clones, approximately 9.1% being singletons. This chain uses TRBV2 with TRBJ2-2; 12 bases line up with TRBD2. The sample taken for sequencing was central memory CD4+ T cells from blood. This TCR came from a woman younger than 30 in good health. CDR3 in DNA: TGTGCCAGCAGTGAAGGTCTAGCGGGGGGGCCAAACACCGGGGAGCTGTTTTTT. Protein product: CASSEGLAGGPNTGELFF.